This entry concerns a single T cell receptor beta chain. The data originate from a study of metastatic and nonmetastatic thyroid tumors. Per the original methods: Variation in CDR3 across clinicopathological groups served as the basis for constructing a distant-metastasis classifier in papillary thyroid cancer. TCRdb reanalyzed the PCR reads via MiXCR. These V and J calls originate from TCRdb's pipeline instead of the authors' own analysis. The sample has 20,000 or so clones, roughly a third seen once; the top ten hold 12% to 15%. Before thyroid surgery, none of the patients had received any treatment. This CDR3 has 14 residues. Per germline, CDR1 SNHLY and CDR2 FYNNEI. The trim removed 7 bases at V and 8 bases at J, leaving 7 bases unmatched.

The sequence came from a female donor with papillary thyroid cancer or a benign thyroid nodule (not recorded which). Some clones in this sample may be carry-over from other donors' samples. Sequencing input: blood. V and J are TRBV2 and TRBJ2-1; TRBD1 matches 11 bases. CDR3 amino acids: CASTDRGRGDEQFF. CDR3 DNA sequence: TGTGCCAGCACGGACAGGGGGCGCGGCGATGAGCAGTTCTTC.